One and the same sample provided the 30 T cell receptor beta chains below, sequenced in a study of blood T cells in healthy people across ages. With a J-beta primer mix and a sample-barcoded 5' primer, a second PCR ran roughly 7 to 11 cycles. TCRdb independently ran MiXCR on the 5' RACE reads; one entry per CDR3 protein. The sample records fewer than 1,000,000 distinct CDR3 sequences, less than 60% being singletons. The sample comprised blood. The receptors stem from a man older than 75 in good health.

This clonotype came up a few times. The V and J genes are TRBV30 and TRBJ2-5; D uncertain. The CDR3 has 12 residues. Trimming removed 5 bases from V and 2 bases from J, with 9 bases in between. Germline V gene sequence: CDR1 GTSNPN, CDR2 SVGIG (reference sequence). The CDR3 protein is CAWGIVQETQYF. DNA for the CDR3: TGTGCCTGGGGGATCGTTCAAGAGACCCAGTACTTC.

In DNA form, the CDR3 reads TGTGCCAGCAGCTTTCACATTACTGATAACCTAGGTTTGGGTACGCAGTATTTT. Protein: CASSFHITDNLGLGTQYF. The chain couples TRBV28 to TRBJ2-3; no definite D call. The CDR3 totals 18 residues. V dropped 6 bases and J dropped 8 bases, with 30 bases sitting between them. Per germline, CDR1 MDHEN and CDR2 SYDVKM.

The CDR3 loop is CASSYFSEGGRDGYTF. Here the CDR3 DNA reads TGTGCCAGCAGTTACTTCTCCGAAGGGGGCCGAGATGGCTACACCTTC. The chain uses TRBV6-2 or TRBV6-3 and TRBJ1-2; 7 bases agree with TRBD1. The CDR3 extends over 16 amino acids. The ends lost 1 base at V and 6 bases at J; junction bases unmatched: 11. Germline V gene lookup returns CDR1 MNHEY and CDR2 SVGEGT.

The chain combines TRBV12-3 or TRBV12-4 with TRBJ2-5; 7 bases are a match to TRBD2. Germline trimming cut 6 bases from V and 7 bases from J; bases unmatched to any gene: 17. The CDR3 is made up of 16 amino acids. The CDR3 region is CASSPTSDNSRGTQYF. CDR3 DNA sequence: TGTGCCAGCAGCCCCACTAGCGACAATTCGAGAGGGACCCAGTACTTC.

The CDR3, as DNA: TGTGCCAGCAGCTTCTTACGAATTGACACTGAAGCTTTCTTT. It encodes CASSFLRIDTEAFF. The V gene is TRBV7-2, the J gene TRBJ1-1, with D unclear. V lost 3 bases and J 3 bases, leaving 11 bases between the germline ends. The length of the CDR3 is 14 residues. Germline V gives CDR1 SGHTA, CDR2 FQGNSA.

The chain recombines TRBV25-1 with TRBJ2-7; 11 nucleotides align to TRBD2. The V gene's germline CDR1 is MGHDK and CDR2 SYGVNS. Germline trimming cut 8 bases from V and 2 bases from J; bases unmatched to any gene: 11. CDR3 length equals 16 residues. This CDR3 reads CASSNPTSGSPYEQYF. The CDR3 DNA sequence: TGTGCCAGCTCCAACCCCACTAGCGGGAGTCCCTACGAGCAGTACTTC.

This clonotype was found a few times. This chain connects TRBV29-1 to TRBJ1-1, with D possibly TRBD1 on 6 matching bases. The CDR3 runs to 13 residues. CDR1 is SQVTM and CDR2 is ANQGSEA in the germline V gene. Trimming stripped 3 bases from V and 1 base from J, with 9 bases between. DNA of the CDR3: TGCAGCGTTGAGAAGGGGGGGAACACTGAAGCTTTCTTT. It codes for CSVEKGGNTEAFF.

The chain joins TRBV27 to TRBJ2-3; D unresolved. The CDR3 spans 13 residues. Germline V gene data show CDR1 as MNHEY and CDR2 as SMNVEV (reference sequence). The germline V and J ends were trimmed by 7 bases and 0 bases, with 8 bases remaining between them. The CDR3 is CASKGSSTDTQYF. CDR3 nucleotide sequence: TGTGCCAGCAAAGGCAGTAGCACAGATACGCAGTATTTT.

A note on this clonotype: Mismatch with germline at one junction end may stem from a read error. Written as DNA, the CDR3 is TGTGCCAGCAGCTTAAGGACAGGAAGAGGTGAAGAACTGTTTTTT. Translation: CASSLRTGRGEELFF. The genes are TRBV12-3 or TRBV12-4 and TRBJ1-4, with TRBD1 matching 7 bases. The CDR3 is 15 amino acids.

This chain links TRBV6-6 with TRBJ2-7; 8 bases fit TRBD1. The CDR3 contains 15 residues. Germline V gene lookup returns CDR1 MNHNY and CDR2 SVGAGI (reference sequence). Trimming removed 4 bases from V and 1 base from J; junction bases left unmatched: 6. The CDR3 is CASSLGQAASYEQYF. CDR3 DNA sequence: TGTGCCAGCAGTTTGGGACAGGCAGCATCCTACGAGCAGTACTTC.

The chain combines TRBV7-2 with TRBJ2-7, with unresolved D. Germline V gene sequence: CDR1 SGHTA, CDR2 FQGNSA. The CDR3 covers 15 residues. V was cut by 3 bases and J by 3 bases, with 15 bases left in between. CDR3 loop: CASSFVRLALYEQYF. The CDR3, as DNA: TGTGCCAGCAGCTTCGTTCGACTCGCTCTCTACGAGCAGTACTTC.

The rearrangement links TRBV10-3 to TRBJ2-5; tentative D call: TRBD1 (6 bases). Trimming took 2 bases from V and 4 from J, leaving 14 bases between them. The CDR3 runs 15 residues. Germline CDR1 reads ENHRY; CDR2 reads SYGVKD. The CDR3 sequence: CAISEGTTTGETQYF. The CDR3 bases are TGTGCCATCAGTGAGGGGACAACAACGGGAGAGACCCAGTACTTC.

The V and J genes are TRBV12-3 or TRBV12-4 and TRBJ2-4; 12 positions match TRBD1. Near its end, the DNA agrees better with TRBJ2-7, so the J call may be wrong. The CDR3 is made up of 15 amino acids. CDR3 region: CASSSPGQGADEQYF. The CDR3 DNA follows: TGTGCCAGCAGTTCCCCGGGACAGGGGGCCGACGAGCAGTACTTC.

A remark on this clonotype: This may arise from a read error, as a much more abundant clone is one base away. The gene calls are TRBV7-9 and TRBJ2-5; no firm D call. Germline V gene sequence: CDR1 SEHNR, CDR2 FQNEAQ (reference sequence). Between the trimmed V and J ends, which lost 1 base and 1 base, there was a span of 7 bases. The CDR3 spans 14 residues. Here the CDR3 DNA reads TGTGCCAGCAGCTTAGTACAGCCCCAAGAGACCCAGTACTTC. Translated: CASSLVQPQETQYF.

At least ten counts were recorded for this clonotype. The chain has TRBV29-1 and TRBJ1-1; D is uncertain. Per germline, CDR1 SQVTM and CDR2 ANQGSEA. V lost 4 bases to trimming and J lost 1 base, with 16 bases between them. The CDR3 is made up of 15 amino acids. In DNA form, the CDR3 reads TGCAGCGTTGCCCCCTTCCGAGGACCGAACACTGAAGCTTTCTTT. Protein sequence: CSVAPFRGPNTEAFF.

This clonotype was detected only once. A read error may produce the germline difference seen at one junction end. The CDR3 nucleotides read TGTGCCAGCTGCTTAGTTGTGACATCCTACGAGCAGTACTTC. Protein: CASCLVVTSYEQYF. V usage is TRBV7-9 and J usage is TRBJ2-7; D is unresolved. The CDR3 consists of 14 residues. The germline CDR1 and CDR2 sequences are SEHNR and FQNEAQ (reference sequence).

The chain carries TRBV27 and TRBJ2-5; weak D call: TRBD1 (5 bases). V shed 7 bases and J shed 5 bases, with 14 bases lying between them. Germline V gene sequence: CDR1 MNHEY, CDR2 SMNVEV (reference sequence). This CDR3 region has 13 residues. CDR3 region: CASKGHAYETQYF. The CDR3 DNA reads as TGTGCCAGCAAAGGACATGCTTATGAGACCCAGTACTTC.

This chain joins TRBV5-1 and TRBJ2-7, with unresolved D. V gave up 2 bases and J gave up 0 bases, with 12 bases separating them. The CDR3 covers 15 residues. Germline CDR1 and CDR2: SGHRS and YFSETQ. In DNA, the CDR3 is TGCGCCAGCAGCTTCGGAAATACCAACTCCTACGAGCAGTACTTC. Translated: CASSFGNTNSYEQYF. The whole variable domain, remainder taken from reference TRBV5-1 and TRBJ2-7, is KAGVTQTPRYLIKTRGQQVTLSCSPISGHRSVSWYQQTPGQGLQFLFEYFSETQRNKGNFPGRFSGRQFSNSRSEMNVSTLELGDSALYLCASSFGNTNSYEQYFGPGTRLTVT.

This chain links TRBV20-1 with TRBJ2-1; unclear D gene. Deletions cut 3 bases from V and 5 bases from J, with 11 bases between. The CDR3 totals 13 residues. CDR1 is DFQATT and CDR2 is SNEGSKA in the germline V gene (reference sequence). The CDR3 sequence is CSARGRTHNEQFF. The DNA of the CDR3 is TGCAGTGCTAGGGGTAGAACCCACAATGAGCAGTTCTTC.

V and J are TRBV6-2 or TRBV6-3 and TRBJ1-2; D not resolved. The germline gives CDR1 MNHEY, CDR2 SVGEGT. V lost 5 bases, J lost 2 bases, and 15 bases lay in between. The CDR3 is made up of 15 amino acids. Written as DNA, the CDR3 is TGTGCCAGCAGTCGACACGGGAGAATGAACTATGGCTACACCTTC. It encodes CASSRHGRMNYGYTF.

The genes are TRBV27 and TRBJ1-1, with D hard to call. Germline V gene lookup returns CDR1 MNHEY and CDR2 SMNVEV (reference sequence). The CDR3 sequence is 13 residues long. With 3 bases removed from V and 6 bases from J, the gap between germline ends came to 11 bases. CDR3 residues: CASSFPGLSEAFF. DNA for the CDR3: TGTGCCAGCAGTTTCCCCGGGTTGTCTGAAGCTTTCTTT.

Ten or more counts support this clonotype. A read error may produce the germline difference seen at one junction end. V gene TRBV5-1 combines with J gene TRBJ2-3, with D possibly being TRBD1 or TRBD2 (5 bases each). The germline V gene encodes CDR1 SGHRS and CDR2 YFSETQ. The CDR3 is made up of 14 amino acids. For the CDR3, the DNA is TGTGCCAGCAGCCCGGGGCAAGGGACAGATACGCAGTATTTT. It encodes CASSPGQGTDTQYF.

The CDR3 DNA reads TGCAGTACTCGGACTAGCGGAACCACAGATACGCAGTATTTT. Its translation: CSTRTSGTTDTQYF. The genes are TRBV20-1 and TRBJ2-3, with 10 bases that match TRBD2. CDR1 is DFQATT, CDR2 SNEGSKA, per germline (reference sequence). The V gene end was trimmed by 8 bases and the J gene end by 2 bases; junction bases not matched to a gene: 7. The CDR3 is 14 amino acids.

This clonotype was counted between two and nine times. This chain links TRBV20-1 with TRBJ2-5; D is unclear. The CDR3 contains 15 residues. CDR1 and CDR2 from the germline V gene are DFQATT and SNEGSKA (reference sequence). Trimming pared 1 base from V and 5 bases from J, leaving 17 bases between. For the CDR3, the DNA is TGCAGTGCTAGAGCCCTGTCTGATCAAACCGAGACCCAGTACTTC. Its protein product is CSARALSDQTETQYF.

The genes are TRBV5-5 and TRBJ2-7, with unresolved D. V lost 4 bases, J lost 4 bases, and 24 bases lay in between. CDR3 size: 17 residues. The germline gives CDR1 SGHKS, CDR2 YYEKEE (reference sequence). This CDR3 reads CASSLYSGGRALYEQYF. Here the CDR3 DNA reads TGTGCCAGCAGCCTCTATTCCGGCGGTCGGGCCTTATACGAGCAGTACTTC. The full variable domain, completed using reference TRBV5-5 and TRBJ2-7, is DAGVTQSPTHLIKTRGQQVTLRCSPISGHKSVSWYQQVLGQGPQFIFQYYEKEERGRGNFPDRFSARQFPNYSSELNVNALLLGDSALYLCASSLYSGGRALYEQYFGPGTRLTVT.

In DNA form, the CDR3 reads TGCAGTGCTAGTAATCGGGAGCAAAATGAGCAGTTCTTC. Translating gives CSASNREQNEQFF. The genes are TRBV20-1 and TRBJ2-1; possibly TRBD2 for D (6 bases). CDR3 length equals 13 residues. The germline V gene encodes CDR1 DFQATT and CDR2 SNEGSKA (reference sequence). V dropped 3 bases and J dropped 7 bases, with 13 bases sitting between them.

CDR3 nucleotide sequence: TGTGCCAGCAGCCAAGATCGGCAGATCTACGAGCAGTACTTC. Translated, it gives CASSQDRQIYEQYF. The genes are TRBV4-2 and TRBJ2-7; D is unclear. With 0 bases removed from V and 3 bases from J, the gap between germline ends came to 9 bases. The CDR3 consists of 14 residues. Germline CDR1 reads LGHNA; CDR2 reads YNFKEQ.

The CDR3 spells CASSLFRQGNSPLHF. The CDR3 coding sequence is TGTGCCAGCAGCTTATTTCGGCAGGGGAATTCACCCCTCCACTTT. The chain has TRBV11-2 and TRBJ1-6, with D possibly TRBD1 on 6 matching bases. Per germline, CDR1 SGHAT and CDR2 FQNNGV. The V end was cut by 2 bases, the J end by 7 bases, with 12 bases between. This CDR3 region has 15 residues.

The table lists this clonotype with a few counts. The chain couples TRBV11-3 to TRBJ2-1; 11 positions match TRBD1. Per germline, CDR1 SGHNT and CDR2 YENEEA. This CDR3 comprises 16 residues. J gave up 4 bases and V 4 bases, and 6 bases lay outside the gene matches. CDR3: CASSYGGTGGYNEQFF. In DNA form, the CDR3 reads TGTGCCAGCAGCTATGGGGGGACAGGGGGGTACAATGAGCAGTTCTTC. Looking up the rest from reference TRBV11-3 and TRBJ2-1 gives the full variable domain: EAGVVQSPRYKIIEKKQPVAFWCNPISGHNTLYWYLQNLGQGPELLIRYENEEAVDDSQLPKDRFSAERLKGVDSTLKIQPAELGDSAVYLCASSYGGTGGYNEQFFGPGTRLTVL.

This clonotype was counted a few times. The J gene is TRBJ2-3, the V gene TRBV20-1; 10 positions match TRBD1. The length of the CDR3 is 14 residues. The V segment lost 5 bases and the J segment 6 bases; nucleotides outside the gene matches: 8. Germline CDR1 and CDR2: DFQATT and SNEGSKA (reference sequence). CDR3 nucleotide sequence: TGCAGTGCTCCGGGACAGGGGATTTTTGATACGCAGTATTTT. As protein: CSAPGQGIFDTQYF.